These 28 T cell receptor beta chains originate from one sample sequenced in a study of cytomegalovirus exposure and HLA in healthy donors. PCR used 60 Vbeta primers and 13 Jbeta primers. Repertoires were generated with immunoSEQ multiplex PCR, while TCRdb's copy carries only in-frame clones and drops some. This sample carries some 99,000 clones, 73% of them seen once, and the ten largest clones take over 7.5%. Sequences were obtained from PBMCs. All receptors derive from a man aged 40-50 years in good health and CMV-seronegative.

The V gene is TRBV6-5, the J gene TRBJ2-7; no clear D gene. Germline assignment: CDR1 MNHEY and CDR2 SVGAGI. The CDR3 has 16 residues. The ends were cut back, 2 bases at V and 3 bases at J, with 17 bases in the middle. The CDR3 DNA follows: TGTGCCAGCAGTTACGAGGTCGTGTCCGTCGGCTACGAGCAGTACTTC. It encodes CASSYEVVSVGYEQYF.

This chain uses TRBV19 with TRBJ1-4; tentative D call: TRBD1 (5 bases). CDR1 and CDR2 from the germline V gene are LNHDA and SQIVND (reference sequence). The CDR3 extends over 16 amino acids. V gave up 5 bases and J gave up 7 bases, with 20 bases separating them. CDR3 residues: CASSLLFGTGSEKLFF. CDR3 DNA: TGTGCCAGTAGTCTGCTCTTCGGGACTGGTAGTGAAAAACTGTTTTTT.

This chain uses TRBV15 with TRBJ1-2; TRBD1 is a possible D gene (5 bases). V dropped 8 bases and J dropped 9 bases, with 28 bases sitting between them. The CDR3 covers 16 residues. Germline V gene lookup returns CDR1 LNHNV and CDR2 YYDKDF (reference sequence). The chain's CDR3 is CATAEGRESLPIRYTF. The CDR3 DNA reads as TGTGCCACCGCGGAGGGCAGGGAGTCCCTCCCTATACGCTACACCTTC.

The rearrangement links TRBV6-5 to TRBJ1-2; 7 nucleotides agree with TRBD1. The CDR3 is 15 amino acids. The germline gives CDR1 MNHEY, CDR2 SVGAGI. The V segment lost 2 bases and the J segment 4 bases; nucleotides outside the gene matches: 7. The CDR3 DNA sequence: TGTGCCAGCAGTTACCCAACAGGGGACTCCTATGGCTACACCTTC. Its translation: CASSYPTGDSYGYTF.

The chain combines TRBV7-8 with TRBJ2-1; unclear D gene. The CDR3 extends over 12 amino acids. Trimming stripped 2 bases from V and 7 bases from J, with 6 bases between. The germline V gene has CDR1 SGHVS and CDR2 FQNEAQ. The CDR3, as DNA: TGTGCCAGCAGCTTACCCGAGAATGAGCAGTTCTTC. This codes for CASSLPENEQFF.

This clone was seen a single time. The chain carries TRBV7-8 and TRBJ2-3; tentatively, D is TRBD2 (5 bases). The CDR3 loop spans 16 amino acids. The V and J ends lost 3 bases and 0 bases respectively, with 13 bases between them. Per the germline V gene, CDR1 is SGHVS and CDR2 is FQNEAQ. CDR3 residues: CASSFRWGASTDTQYF. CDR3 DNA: TGTGCCAGCAGCTTTAGGTGGGGAGCTAGCACAGATACGCAGTATTTT.

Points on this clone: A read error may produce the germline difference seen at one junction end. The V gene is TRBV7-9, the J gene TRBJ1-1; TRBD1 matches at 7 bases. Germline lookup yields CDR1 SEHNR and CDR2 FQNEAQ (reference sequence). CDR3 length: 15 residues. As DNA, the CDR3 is TGTTCCAGCAGCGCCGAGGGACAGCAGAACACTGAAGCTTTCTTT. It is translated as CSSSAEGQQNTEAFF.

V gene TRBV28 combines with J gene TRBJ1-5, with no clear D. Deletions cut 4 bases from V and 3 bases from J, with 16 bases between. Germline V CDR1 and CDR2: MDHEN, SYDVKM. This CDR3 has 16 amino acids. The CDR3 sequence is CASSSLPAGSNQPQHF. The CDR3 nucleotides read TGTGCCAGCAGTTCTCTCCCTGCGGGTTCCAATCAGCCCCAGCATTTT.

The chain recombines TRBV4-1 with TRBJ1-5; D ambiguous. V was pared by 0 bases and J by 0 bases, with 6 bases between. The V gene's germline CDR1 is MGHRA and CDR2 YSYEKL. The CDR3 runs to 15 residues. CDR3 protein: CASSQDAGSNQPQHF. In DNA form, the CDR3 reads TGCGCCAGCAGCCAAGACGCGGGTAGCAATCAGCCCCAGCATTTT.

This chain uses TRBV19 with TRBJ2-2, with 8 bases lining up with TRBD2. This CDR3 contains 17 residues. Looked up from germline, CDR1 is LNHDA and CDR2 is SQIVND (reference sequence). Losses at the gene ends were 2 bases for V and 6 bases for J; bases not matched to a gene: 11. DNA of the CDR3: TGTGCCAGTAGTATAATAATAGGGCGGGGGGTCGCCGGGGAGCTGTTTTTT. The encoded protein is CASSIIIGRGVAGELFF. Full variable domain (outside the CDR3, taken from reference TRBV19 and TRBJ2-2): DGGITQSPKYLFRKEGQNVTLSCEQNLNHDAMYWYRQDPGQGLRLIYYSQIVNDFQKGDIAEGYSVSREKKESFPLTVTSAQKNPTAFYLCASSIIIGRGVAGELFFGEGSRLTVL.

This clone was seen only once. The CDR3, as DNA: TGTGCCAGCAGTTACCGGGGTTTGGAGACCCAGTACTTC. Translating it yields CASSYRGLETQYF. The chain uses TRBV6-6 and TRBJ2-5; tentatively, D is TRBD2 (5 bases). This CDR3 is built from 13 residues. Germline CDR1 and CDR2: MNHNY and SVGAGI (reference sequence). V dropped 2 bases and J dropped 5 bases, with 9 bases sitting between them.

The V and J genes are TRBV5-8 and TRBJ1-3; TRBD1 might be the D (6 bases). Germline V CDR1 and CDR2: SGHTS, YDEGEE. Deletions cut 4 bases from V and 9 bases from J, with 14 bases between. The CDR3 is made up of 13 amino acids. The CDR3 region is CASSPTTGSTIYF. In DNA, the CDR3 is TGTGCCAGCAGCCCTACGACAGGATCCACCATATATTTT.

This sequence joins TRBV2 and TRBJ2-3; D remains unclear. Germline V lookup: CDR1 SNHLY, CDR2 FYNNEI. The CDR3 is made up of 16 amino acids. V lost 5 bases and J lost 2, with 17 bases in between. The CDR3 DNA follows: TGTGCCAGCAGTTGGAGAGAACTTATTCCCACAGATACGCAGTATTTT. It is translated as CASSWRELIPTDTQYF.

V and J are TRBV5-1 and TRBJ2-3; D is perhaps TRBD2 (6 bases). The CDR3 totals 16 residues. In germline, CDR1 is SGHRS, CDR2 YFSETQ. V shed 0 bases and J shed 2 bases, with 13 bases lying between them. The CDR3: CASSLGARGNTDTQYF. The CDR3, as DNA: TGCGCCAGCAGCTTGGGGGCGCGGGGAAACACAGATACGCAGTATTTT.

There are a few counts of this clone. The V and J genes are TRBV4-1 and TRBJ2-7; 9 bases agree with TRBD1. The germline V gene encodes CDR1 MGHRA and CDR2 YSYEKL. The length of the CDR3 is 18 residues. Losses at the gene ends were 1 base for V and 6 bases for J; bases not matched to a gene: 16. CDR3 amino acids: CASSQVPPPGQGFGEQYF. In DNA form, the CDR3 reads TGCGCCAGCAGCCAAGTACCCCCCCCGGGACAGGGTTTTGGCGAGCAGTACTTC.

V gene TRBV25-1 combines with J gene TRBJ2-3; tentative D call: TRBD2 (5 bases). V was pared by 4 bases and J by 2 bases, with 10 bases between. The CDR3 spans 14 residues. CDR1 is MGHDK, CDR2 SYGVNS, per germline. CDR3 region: CASSAGSLTDTQYF. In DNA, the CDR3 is TGTGCCAGCAGTGCGGGGAGCCTCACAGATACGCAGTATTTT.

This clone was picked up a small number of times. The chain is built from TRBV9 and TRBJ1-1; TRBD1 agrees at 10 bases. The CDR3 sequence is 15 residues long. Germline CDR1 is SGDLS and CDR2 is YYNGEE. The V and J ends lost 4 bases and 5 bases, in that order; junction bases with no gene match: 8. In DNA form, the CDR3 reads TGTGCCAGCAGCTGGGGGGACAGGGGAGATACTGAAGCTTTCTTT. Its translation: CASSWGDRGDTEAFF.

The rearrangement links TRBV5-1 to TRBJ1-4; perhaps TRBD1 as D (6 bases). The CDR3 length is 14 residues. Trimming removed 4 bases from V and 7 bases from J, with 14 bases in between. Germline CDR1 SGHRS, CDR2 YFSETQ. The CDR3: CASSLQGDGEKLFF. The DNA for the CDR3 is TGCGCCAGCAGCCTACAGGGTGACGGTGAAAAACTGTTTTTT.

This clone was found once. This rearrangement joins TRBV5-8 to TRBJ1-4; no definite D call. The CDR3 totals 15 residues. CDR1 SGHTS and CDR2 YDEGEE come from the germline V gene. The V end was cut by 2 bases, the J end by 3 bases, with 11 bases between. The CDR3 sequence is CASSFSLGANEKLFF. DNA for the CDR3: TGTGCCAGCAGCTTTAGCCTCGGGGCTAATGAAAAACTGTTTTTT.

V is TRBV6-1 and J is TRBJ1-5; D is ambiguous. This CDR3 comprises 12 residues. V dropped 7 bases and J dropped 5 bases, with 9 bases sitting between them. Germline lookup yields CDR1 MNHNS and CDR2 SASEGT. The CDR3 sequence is CASNFRYQPQHF. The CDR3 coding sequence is TGTGCCAGCAACTTCCGCTATCAGCCCCAGCATTTT.

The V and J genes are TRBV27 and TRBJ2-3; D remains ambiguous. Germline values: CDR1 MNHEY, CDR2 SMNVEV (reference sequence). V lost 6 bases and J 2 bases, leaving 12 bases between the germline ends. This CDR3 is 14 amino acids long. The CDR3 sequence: CASSSAEYTDTQYF. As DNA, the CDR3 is TGTGCCAGCAGCTCGGCGGAATACACAGATACGCAGTATTTT.

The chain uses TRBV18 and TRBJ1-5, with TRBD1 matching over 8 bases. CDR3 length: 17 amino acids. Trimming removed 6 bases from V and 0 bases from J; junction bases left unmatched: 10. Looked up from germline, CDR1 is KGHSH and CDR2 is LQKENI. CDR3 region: CASSLNDRGYSNQPQHF. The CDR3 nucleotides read TGTGCCAGCTCTCTCAATGACAGGGGTTATAGCAATCAGCCCCAGCATTTT.

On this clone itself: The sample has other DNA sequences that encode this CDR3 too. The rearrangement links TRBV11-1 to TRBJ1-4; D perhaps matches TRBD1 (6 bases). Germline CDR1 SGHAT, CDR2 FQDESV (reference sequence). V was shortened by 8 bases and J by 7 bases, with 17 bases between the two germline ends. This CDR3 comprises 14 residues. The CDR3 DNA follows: TGTGCCAGCCGCCAGGGGACCCCTGGTGAAAAACTGTTTTTT. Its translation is CASRQGTPGEKLFF.

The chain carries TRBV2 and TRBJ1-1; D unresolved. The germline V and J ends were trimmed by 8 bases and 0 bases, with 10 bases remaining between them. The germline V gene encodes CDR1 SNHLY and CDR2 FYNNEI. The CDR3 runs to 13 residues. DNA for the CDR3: TGTGCCAGCGGACTAAAGGTGAACACTGAAGCTTTCTTT. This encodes CASGLKVNTEAFF.

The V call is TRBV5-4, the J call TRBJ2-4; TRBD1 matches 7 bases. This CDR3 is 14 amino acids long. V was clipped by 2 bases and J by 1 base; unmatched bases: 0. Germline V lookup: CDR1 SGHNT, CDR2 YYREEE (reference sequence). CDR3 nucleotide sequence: TGTGCCAGCAGCTTACAGGGGGCCAAAAACATTCAGTACTTC. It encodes CASSLQGAKNIQYF.

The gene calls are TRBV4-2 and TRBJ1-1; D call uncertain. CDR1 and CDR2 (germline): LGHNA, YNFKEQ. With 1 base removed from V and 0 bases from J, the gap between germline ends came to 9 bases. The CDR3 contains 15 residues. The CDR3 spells CASSQALSLNTEAFF. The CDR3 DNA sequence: TGTGCCAGCAGCCAAGCCCTAAGCCTGAACACTGAAGCTTTCTTT.

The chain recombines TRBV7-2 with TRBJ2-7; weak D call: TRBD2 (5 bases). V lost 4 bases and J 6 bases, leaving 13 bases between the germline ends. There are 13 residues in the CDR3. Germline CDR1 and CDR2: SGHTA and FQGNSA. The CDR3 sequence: CASSSQLAAEQYF. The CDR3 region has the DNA TGTGCCAGCAGCTCCCAGCTAGCAGCCGAGCAGTACTTC. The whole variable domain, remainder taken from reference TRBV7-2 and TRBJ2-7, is GAGVSQSPSNKVTEKGKDVELRCDPISGHTALYWYRQSLGQGLEFLIYFQGNSAPDKSGLPSDRFSAERTGGSVSTLTIQRTQQEDSAVYLCASSSQLAAEQYFGPGTRLTVT.

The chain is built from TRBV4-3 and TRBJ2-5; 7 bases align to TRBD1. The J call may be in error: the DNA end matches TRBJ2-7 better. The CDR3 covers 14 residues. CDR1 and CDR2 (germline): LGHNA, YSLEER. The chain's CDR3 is CASSQGTGQYEQYF. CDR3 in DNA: TGCGCCAGCAGCCAAGGGACAGGCCAGTACGAGCAGTACTTC.